This T cell receptor (beta chain) derives from a study of blood T cell repertoires in COVID-19. On the study more broadly: Both acute and convalescent COVID-19 samples were obtained from the United States, Italy and Spain.

Original processing methods: Reference gene primer amplification gave nucleated cell count estimates. Sequencing was performed with immunoSEQ multiplex PCR; in TCRdb, only in-frame clones are kept and a portion is missing. V and J calls plus clone size are reproduced from that table; the DNA served to infer D and trimming. This sample has 120,000 or so clones, with roughly 87% found just once. The CDR3 loop spans 14 amino acids. The germline V gene has CDR1 LGHDT and CDR2 YNNKEL (reference sequence). V shed 1 base and J shed 3 bases, with 9 bases lying between them. Material: peripheral blood. The chain uses TRBV3-1 (or the pseudogene TRBV3-2) and TRBJ1-2; the D is unclear. The clonotype originates from a human donor in a cohort sampled during active COVID-19. The CDR3 DNA is TGTGCCAGCAGCCAAGCGGGAGGACACTATGGCTACACCTTC. The encoded protein is CASSQAGGHYGYTF.